Sequencing of this TCR beta chain was carried out in a study of cytomegalovirus exposure and HLA in healthy donors. The study's findings and limits: For TCR beta chains, V- and J-gene trimming was later linked to a missense DCLRE1C variant. CMV serostatus was the only immune exposure information that was available. According to reports, the classifier identified cytomegalovirus status with high specificity and sensitivity. A prior analysis recorded that most TCR beta V segments were productive about 90% or about 30% of the time.

Use of 60 Vbeta and 13 Jbeta primers characterized the PCR. Produced via immunoSEQ multiplex PCR; TCRdb's table is partial and in-frame only. The profile shows approximately 140,000 clones, 82% of them singletons. For this clone: What it recognizes is unknown.

The CDR3 loop spans 22 amino acids. CDR1 is MDHEN and CDR2 is SYDVKM in the germline V gene. J was trimmed by 2 bases and V by 3 bases; bases with no gene match: 19. The source material was PBMCs. The clonotype originates from a male donor in good health and CMV-seronegative. The chain couples TRBV28 to TRBJ2-7, with 16 bases fitting TRBD2. The CDR3 sequence: CASSFSLGPGGTSGRVTYEQYF. CDR3 nucleotides: TGTGCCAGCAGTTTTTCTCTAGGACCAGGCGGGACTAGCGGGAGGGTTACCTACGAGCAGTACTTC.